The entry below describes one TCR beta chain. This clone was seen a handful of times. It has no known antigen specificity. It has no much larger one-base neighbor in the sample; base qualities were not kept. This sample is part of a study of shared clonotypes between healthy human individuals (dated by TCRdb to about 2020). For context, the study as a whole: The cohort comprised two women and a few men aged 18 to 49 years. Per donor, leukapheresis produced somewhere between about 0.85 and 8.9 billion PBMCs. To estimate repertoire size and how much clonotype sharing occurs between individuals, the study deeply sequenced the blood TCR repertoires of about five healthy adults. For each donor, CD4 naive and CD4 memory were each run on three plates, CD8 naive on two plates, and CD8 memory on one plate. Libraries were prepared and TCR repertoires were sequenced by different laboratories using diverse techniques, in order to increase sequencing depth and limit assay-specific biases. The paper as a whole reports these results and caveats: Incomplete sequencing was indicated by rarefaction of sorted-subset datasets, despite the large sequencing depth. Compared with non-shared clonotypes, the clonotypes found in all four sorted-subset donors had higher generation probabilities. The small number of donors limited the genetic and exposure-history diversity represented. Based on pairwise subsampling, the degree of clonotype sharing among donors was expected to be affected by sequencing depth. Sharing across several donors was observed for 4.5% to 6.5% of naive CD4, 3% to 3.5% of naive CD8, over 2% of memory CD4, and around 0.44% of memory CD8 clonotypes. Naive subsets generally had larger estimated clonotype richness than memory subsets did. Sampling was limited to blood, and TCR repertoires in tissue likely differ from TCR repertoires in blood.

CD8 naive samples were CD45RO-negative cells positively selected for CCR7, giving a CD45RA+CCR7+ population that excluded TemRA cells. The donors were healthy, HIV-negative adults with no recently reported acute infections or vaccinations. Only Caucasian adults living in Nashville, Tennessee, USA were represented among the donors. After blood collection by leukapheresis, PBMCs were isolated using Ficoll-Histopaque density gradient centrifugation and then cryopreserved in the vapor phase of liquid nitrogen. Analytical flow cytometry was used to check the purity and quantity of every magnetically sorted T cell population. Genomic DNA was isolated from every sorted fraction and measured by UV absorbance on a Nanodrop 2000c. Using the deep immunoSEQ assay, TCR CDR3 regions were amplified from genomic DNA by multiplex PCR. Extracted genomic DNA from each cell subset was spread evenly across all wells of several immunoSEQ 96-well plates, with each plate serving as a replicate. Each replicate PCR for sorted subsets received roughly 0.2 ug genomic DNA, equal to around 32,000 T cell genomes. Purified libraries were quantified with a Qubit 3.0 fluorometer, sized on a Bioanalyzer 2100, and re-quantified with the KAPA Library Quantification kit. Every immunoSEQ 96-well plate was sequenced on a separate single-read 150-cycle Illumina NextSeq 550 flow cell. The authors' analysis ran thus. The immunoSEQ output contained only junctional sequences without quality scores, so filtering could not match that applied to full-length reads. Sequences were annotated with PyIR, a Python wrapper for IgBLAST v1.9, and V/J genes and CDR3 were assigned using IMGT germline references. Reads with weak V/J assignments (E-value above 1e-6), missing CDR3, stop codons, out-of-frame junctions, or ambiguous translated residues were removed. V3J clonotypes were defined by identical inferred V gene, J gene, and CDR3 amino acid sequence. To compute the percentage overlap between repertoires, the number of shared unique clonotypes was divided by the size of the smaller repertoire. Richness of each repertoire was evaluated using RTK rarefaction, the Chao1 estimator, and Recon v2.1 estimates of unobserved clonotypes. Generation probabilities were computed with OLGA for all TCRbeta clonotypes obtained by the gDNA method from several donors. This immuneACCESS table, as held by TCRdb, lists in-frame sequences with V and J called but not all clones. Of the missing ones, under half trace to an unresolved V gene in checked studies; the others have no known cause. D and trimming come from the DNA, and the V and J calls and clone size come from that table. The sample table contains under 850,000 clones; only one count was recorded for 80% to 95% of them. The leading ten clones occupy approximately 25% of the sample.

The CDR3 contains 13 residues, cysteine and phenylalanine counted. Of all the DNA, just the CDR3 is kept, 39 bases in frame from base 1. The clonotype was recovered from a man aged 25-45 years in good health. The V gene is TRBV21-1 and the J gene is TRBJ2-7; the table calls TRBD2, which could not be checked here. TRBV21-1 is labeled a pseudogene. The sequenced sample was naive CD8+ T cells sorted from blood. In the paper's terms, the cell subset or site label means: CD45RA+CCR7+. The CDR3 reads CAAAGGASYEQYF. The DNA is TGTGCCGCGGCCGGGGGGGCCTCCTACGAGCAGTACTTC.